The 20 T cell receptor beta chains listed next were all sequenced from one sample in a study of T-cell reconstitution after alpha-beta-depleted transplantation in children. For TCRbeta, the library was prepared with unique molecular identifiers. In TCRdb, the PCR reads were re-called with MiXCR into one record per CDR3 protein. The sample carries about 200,000 distinct CDR3 sequences, just under 6.5% recorded once. The source was PBMCs, collected before TCRalphabeta/CD19-depleted stem cell transplant. The source is a girl under three years old with combined immunodeficiency, due to receive a stem cell transplant.

This clonotype was observed at least ten times. The DNA for the CDR3 is TGTGCCAGCAGTTTAAGAGGGGCTAGCGGGAGGGCCGATACGCAGTATTTT. This sequence encodes CASSLRGASGRADTQYF. The chain links TRBV27 to TRBJ2-3; 12 nucleotides match TRBD2. CDR1 MNHEY and CDR2 SMNVEV come from the germline V gene (reference sequence). The CDR3 has 17 residues. The J segment lost 6 bases and the V segment lost 2 bases, leaving 9 bases of the junction unmatched.

Details on this clonotype: This clone may be a read error of a much larger clone one base away. V is TRBV20-1 and J is TRBJ1-2; no clear D. V was cut by 1 base and J by 1 base, with 13 bases left in between. Germline V lookup: CDR1 DFQATT, CDR2 SNEGSKA (reference sequence). The CDR3 extends over 15 amino acids. The CDR3 here is CSARAPRWGNYGYTF. For the CDR3, the DNA is TGCAGTGCTAGAGCACCCCGTTGGGGTAACTATGGCTACACCTTC.

This chain joins TRBV4-1 and TRBJ2-5; maybe TRBD2 (6 bases). V was shortened by 0 bases and J by 4 bases, with 21 bases between the two germline ends. Germline CDR1 and CDR2: MGHRA and YSYEKL. CDR3 size: 18 residues. The CDR3 DNA sequence: TGCGCCAGCAGCCAAGACCCTAATCCGGGACTTAGAGGAGAGACCCAGTACTTC. Protein sequence: CASSQDPNPGLRGETQYF.

This clonotype was recorded at least ten times. This chain joins TRBV4-1 and TRBJ1-1; 7 positions agree with TRBD1. The germline V gene encodes CDR1 MGHRA and CDR2 YSYEKL. Trimming at V came to 4 bases and at J to 5 bases, leaving 7 bases not matched to a gene. The CDR3 length is 14 residues. DNA for the CDR3: TGCGCCAGCAGCCTCCGACAGGGAAATACTGAAGCTTTCTTT. Residues: CASSLRQGNTEAFF.

This clonotype has at least ten counts. The J gene is TRBJ2-5, the V gene TRBV4-1; D could derive from TRBD1 or TRBD2 (5 bases each). V shed 4 bases and J shed 0 bases, with 12 bases lying between them. In germline, CDR1 is MGHRA, CDR2 YSYEKL. The CDR3 totals 15 residues. The CDR3 bases are TGCGCCAGCAGCCGCCTTTTGGGGGACCAAGAGACCCAGTACTTC. Translating gives CASSRLLGDQETQYF.

This clonotype was seen repeatedly, ten times or more. The chain is built from TRBV7-2 and TRBJ2-7, with 10 bases lining up with TRBD1. The CDR3 contains 15 residues. V lost 5 bases to trimming and J lost 0 bases; unmatched junction nucleotides: 4. Per germline, CDR1 SGHTA and CDR2 FQGNSA. CDR3 DNA sequence: TGTGCCAGCAGCACCCGGACAGGGGGCTCCTACGAGCAGTACTTC. It yields the protein CASSTRTGGSYEQYF.

Points on this clonotype: This may arise from a read error, as a much more abundant clone is one base away. The gene calls are TRBV15 and TRBJ1-1; D uncertain. The CDR3 totals 14 residues. Per the germline V gene, CDR1 is LNHNV and CDR2 is YYDKDF (reference sequence). V was shortened by 8 bases and J by 5 bases, with 18 bases between the two germline ends. CDR3 in DNA: TGTGCCACCTACCACTCCGGAGGAGAAACTGAAGCTTTCTTT. Translating it yields CATYHSGGETEAFF.

This clonotype was counted many times. The chain is built from TRBV29-1 and TRBJ2-7; D possibly corresponds to TRBD2 (5 bases). V was pared by 7 bases and J by 0 bases, with 13 bases between. This CDR3 spans 13 amino acids. Germline V gene lookup returns CDR1 SQVTM and CDR2 ANQGSEA. The CDR3 nucleotides are TGCAGCGCCCGGTCGGGAAGCTCCTACGAGCAGTACTTC. It is translated as CSARSGSSYEQYF.

This clonotype was recorded at least ten times. The CDR3 spells CATSDGLFAYNEQFF. DNA for the CDR3: TGTGCCACCAGTGATGGACTGTTCGCCTACAATGAGCAGTTCTTC. The chain combines TRBV24-1 with TRBJ2-1, with a weak D call TRBD2 (5 bases). With 3 bases removed from V and 2 bases from J, the gap between germline ends came to 10 bases. The CDR3 totals 15 residues. Germline V lookup: CDR1 KGHDR, CDR2 SFDVKD.

The sample holds many counts of this clonotype. This chain connects TRBV11-1 to TRBJ2-3; D possibly corresponds to TRBD2 (6 bases). Trimming stripped 2 bases from V and 3 bases from J, with 9 bases between. CDR1 and CDR2 (germline): SGHAT, FQDESV (reference sequence). CDR3 length: 14 amino acids. CDR3: CASSLFSGTDTQYF. CDR3 bases: TGTGCCAGCAGCTTATTTAGCGGAACAGATACGCAGTATTTT.

This clonotype has a count of ten or more. The chain carries TRBV29-1 and TRBJ2-3; the D gene is possibly TRBD1 (6 bases). Germline lookup yields CDR1 SQVTM and CDR2 ANQGSEA. The CDR3 loop spans 14 amino acids. The V end lost 4 bases, the J end lost 4 bases, and 15 bases lay between the germline ends. The CDR3 is CSVAPDRDADTQYF. The CDR3 coding sequence is TGCAGCGTTGCCCCGGACAGAGATGCAGATACGCAGTATTTT.

The table lists this clonotype with many counts. V gene TRBV14 combines with J gene TRBJ1-2; TRBD1 matches at 10 bases. CDR1 and CDR2 from the germline V gene are SGHDN and FVKESK. The CDR3 is 18 residues long. Trimming at V came to 4 bases and at J to 0 bases, leaving 11 bases not matched to a gene. The CDR3 reads CASSRGIGTGATNYGYTF. Here the CDR3 DNA reads TGTGCCAGCAGCCGAGGAATAGGGACAGGGGCGACTAACTATGGCTACACCTTC.

This clonotype was observed at least ten times. This chain uses TRBV29-1 with TRBJ1-1; 7 nucleotides agree with TRBD1. Germline CDR1 and CDR2: SQVTM and ANQGSEA. The trim removed 5 bases at V and 4 bases at J, leaving 4 bases unmatched. CDR3 length: 12 amino acids. This CDR3 is CSVHKGATEAFF. The DNA for the CDR3 is TGCAGCGTTCATAAGGGGGCCACTGAAGCTTTCTTT. The full variable domain, in which reference TRBV29-1 and TRBJ1-1 provide the parts outside the CDR3, is SAVISQKPSRDICQRGTSLTIQCQVDSQVTMMFWYRQQPGQSLTLIATANQGSEATYESGFVIDKFPISRPNLTFSTLTVSNMSPEDSSIYLCSVHKGATEAFFGQGTRLTVV.

This clonotype was observed many times. The J gene is TRBJ2-5, the V gene TRBV4-3, with 8 bases aligning to TRBD2. The CDR3 loop spans 16 amino acids. Germline V gene sequence: CDR1 LGHNA, CDR2 YSLEER. V dropped 1 base and J dropped 4; count of bases not matched to a gene: 8. The CDR3 spells CASSQGLGGGVETQYF. In DNA form, the CDR3 reads TGCGCCAGCAGCCAAGGCCTCGGGGGGGGAGTAGAGACCCAGTACTTC.

This clonotype appeared many times. This chain joins TRBV12-3 or TRBV12-4 and TRBJ2-7; D may be TRBD1 or TRBD2 (7 bases each). The CDR3 is made up of 15 amino acids. V was trimmed by 7 bases and J by 0 bases, leaving 16 bases between them. For the CDR3, the DNA is TGTGCCAGCACCGTATCAGGGGGGGGCTCCTACGAGCAGTACTTC. It translates to CASTVSGGGSYEQYF.

This clonotype was seen many times. The genes are TRBV5-1 and TRBJ2-6; no definite D call. This CDR3 comprises 17 residues. V lost 0 bases, J lost 2 bases, and 12 bases lay in between. In germline, CDR1 is SGHRS, CDR2 YFSETQ. CDR3 coding DNA: TGCGCCAGCAGCTTGGAGGGTCCTGGGACTGGGGCCAACGTCCTGACTTTC. Protein product: CASSLEGPGTGANVLTF.

This clonotype was seen ten or more times. V usage is TRBV7-2 and J usage is TRBJ2-1; 7 bases line up with TRBD2. Trimming took 6 bases from V and 10 from J; bases not matched to a gene: 6. This CDR3 has 12 amino acids. Germline CDR1 is SGHTA and CDR2 is FQGNSA. The CDR3 DNA sequence: TGTGCCAGCAGGGGCGGGAGTGTAGAGCAGTTCTTC. This translates into CASRGGSVEQFF.

This clonotype was detected many times. The chain uses TRBV20-1 and TRBJ1-4, with TRBD1 as a possible D gene (5 bases). The CDR3 runs 15 residues. CDR1 is DFQATT, CDR2 SNEGSKA, per germline (reference sequence). Trimming took 1 base from V and 0 from J, leaving 9 bases between them. The CDR3 here is CSARGGLSTNEKLFF. CDR3 DNA sequence: TGCAGTGCTAGAGGGGGCCTTTCAACTAATGAAAAACTGTTTTTT.

To note about this clonotype: The DNA is left out, because the CDR3 cannot be placed on it with certainty; the CDR3 is given as TCRdb lists it. V and J are TRBV4-3 and TRBJ1-2; TRBD1, as called in the table, went unchecked against the DNA. With termini counted, the CDR3 has 15 amino acids. Germline V gene lookup returns CDR1 LGHNA and CDR2 YSLEER. The CDR3 loop is CASSHEVGTGAPKTF.

This clonotype was picked up many times. The chain joins TRBV3-1 to TRBJ2-2; 9 bases match TRBD2. The germline V gene has CDR1 LGHDT and CDR2 YNNKEL (reference sequence). The CDR3 covers 13 residues. J gave up 5 bases and V 10 bases, and 5 bases lay outside the gene matches. CDR3 amino acids: CATGLASTGELFF. DNA for the CDR3: TGTGCCACCGGACTAGCGTCGACCGGGGAGCTGTTTTTT.